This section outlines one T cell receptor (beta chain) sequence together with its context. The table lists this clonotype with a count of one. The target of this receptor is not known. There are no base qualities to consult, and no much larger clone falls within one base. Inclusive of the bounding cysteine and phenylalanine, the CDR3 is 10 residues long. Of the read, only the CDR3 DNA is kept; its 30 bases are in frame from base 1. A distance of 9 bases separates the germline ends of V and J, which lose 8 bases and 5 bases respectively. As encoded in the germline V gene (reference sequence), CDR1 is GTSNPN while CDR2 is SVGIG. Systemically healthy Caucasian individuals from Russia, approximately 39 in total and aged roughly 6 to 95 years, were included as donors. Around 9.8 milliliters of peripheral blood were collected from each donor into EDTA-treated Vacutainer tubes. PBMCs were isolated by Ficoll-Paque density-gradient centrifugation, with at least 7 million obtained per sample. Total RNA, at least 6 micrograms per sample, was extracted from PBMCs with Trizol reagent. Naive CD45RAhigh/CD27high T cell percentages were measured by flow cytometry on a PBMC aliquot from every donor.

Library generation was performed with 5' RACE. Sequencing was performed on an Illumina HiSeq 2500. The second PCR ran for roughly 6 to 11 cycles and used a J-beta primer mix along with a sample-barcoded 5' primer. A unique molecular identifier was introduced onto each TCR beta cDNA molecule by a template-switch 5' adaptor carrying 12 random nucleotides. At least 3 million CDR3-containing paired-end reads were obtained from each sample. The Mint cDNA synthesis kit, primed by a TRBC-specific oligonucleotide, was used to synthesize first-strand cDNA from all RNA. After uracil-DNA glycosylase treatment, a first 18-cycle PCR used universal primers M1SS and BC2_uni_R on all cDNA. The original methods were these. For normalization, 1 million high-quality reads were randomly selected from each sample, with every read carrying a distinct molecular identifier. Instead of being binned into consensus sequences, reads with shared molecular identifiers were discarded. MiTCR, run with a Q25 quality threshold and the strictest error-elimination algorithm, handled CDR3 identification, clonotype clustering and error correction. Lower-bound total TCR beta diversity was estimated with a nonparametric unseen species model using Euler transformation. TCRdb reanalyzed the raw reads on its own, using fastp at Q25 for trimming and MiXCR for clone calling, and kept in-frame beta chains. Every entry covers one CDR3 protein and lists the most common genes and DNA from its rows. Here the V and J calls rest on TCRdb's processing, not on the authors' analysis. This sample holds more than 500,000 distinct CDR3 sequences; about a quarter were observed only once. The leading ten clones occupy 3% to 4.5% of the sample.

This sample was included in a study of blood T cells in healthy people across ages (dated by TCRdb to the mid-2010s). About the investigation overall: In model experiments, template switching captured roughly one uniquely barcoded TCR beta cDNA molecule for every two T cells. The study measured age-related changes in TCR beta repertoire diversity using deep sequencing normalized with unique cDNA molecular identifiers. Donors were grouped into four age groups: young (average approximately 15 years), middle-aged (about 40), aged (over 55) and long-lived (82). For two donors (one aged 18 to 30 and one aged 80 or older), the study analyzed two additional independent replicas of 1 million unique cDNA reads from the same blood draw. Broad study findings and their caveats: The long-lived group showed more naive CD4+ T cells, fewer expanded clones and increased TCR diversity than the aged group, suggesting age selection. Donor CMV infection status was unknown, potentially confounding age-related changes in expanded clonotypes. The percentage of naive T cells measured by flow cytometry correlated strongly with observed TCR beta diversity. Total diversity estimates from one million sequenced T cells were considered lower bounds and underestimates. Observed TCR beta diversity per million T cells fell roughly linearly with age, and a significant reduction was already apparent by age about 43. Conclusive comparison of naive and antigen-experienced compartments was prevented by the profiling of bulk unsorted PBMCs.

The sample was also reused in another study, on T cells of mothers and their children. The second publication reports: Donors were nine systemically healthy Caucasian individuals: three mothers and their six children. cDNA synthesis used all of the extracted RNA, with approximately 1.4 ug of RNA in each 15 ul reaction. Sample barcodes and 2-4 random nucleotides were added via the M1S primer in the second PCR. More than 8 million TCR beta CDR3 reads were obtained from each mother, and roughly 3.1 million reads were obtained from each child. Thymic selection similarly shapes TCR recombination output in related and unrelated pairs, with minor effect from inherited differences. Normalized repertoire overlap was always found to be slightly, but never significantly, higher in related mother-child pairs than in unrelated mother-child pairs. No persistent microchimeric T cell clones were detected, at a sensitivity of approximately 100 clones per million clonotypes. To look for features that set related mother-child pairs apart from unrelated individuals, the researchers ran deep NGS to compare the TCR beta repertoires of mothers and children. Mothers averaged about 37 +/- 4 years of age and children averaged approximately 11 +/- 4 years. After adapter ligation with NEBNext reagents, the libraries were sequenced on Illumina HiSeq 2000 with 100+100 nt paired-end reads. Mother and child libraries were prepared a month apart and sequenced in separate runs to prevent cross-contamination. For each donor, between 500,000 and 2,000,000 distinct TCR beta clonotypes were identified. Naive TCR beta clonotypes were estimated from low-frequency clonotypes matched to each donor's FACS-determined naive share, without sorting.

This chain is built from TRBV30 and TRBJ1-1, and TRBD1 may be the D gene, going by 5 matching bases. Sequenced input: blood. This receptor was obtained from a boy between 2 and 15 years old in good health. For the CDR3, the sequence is CALGGTEAFF. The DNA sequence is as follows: TGTGCCCTCGGGGGTACTGAAGCTTTCTTT.